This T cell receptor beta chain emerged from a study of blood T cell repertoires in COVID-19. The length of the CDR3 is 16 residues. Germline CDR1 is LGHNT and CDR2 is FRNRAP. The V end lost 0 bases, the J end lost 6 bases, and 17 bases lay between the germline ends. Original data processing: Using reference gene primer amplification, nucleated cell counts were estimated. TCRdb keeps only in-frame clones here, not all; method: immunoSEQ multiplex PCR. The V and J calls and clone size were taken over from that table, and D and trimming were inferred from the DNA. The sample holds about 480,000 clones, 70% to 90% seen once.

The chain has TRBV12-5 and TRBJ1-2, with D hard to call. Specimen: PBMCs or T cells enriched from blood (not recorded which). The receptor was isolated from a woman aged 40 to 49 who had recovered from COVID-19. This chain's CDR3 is CASGLVTGGSKDGYTF. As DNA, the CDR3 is TGTGCTAGTGGTTTGGTAACCGGAGGGTCTAAGGATGGCTACACCTTC.